This T cell receptor (beta chain) came from a study of cytomegalovirus exposure and HLA in healthy donors. Findings and caveats of the study: Versus the roughly 670-donor mean, an Asian-associated ancestry cluster reportedly showed fewer N-insertions in a later analysis. Rarity marked most TCR sequences, yet some public TCRs occurred in many donors. In vitro work confirmed that a few CMV-associated chains recognize CMV antigens.

A remark on this clone: The antigen is not known.

With 60 Vbeta and 13 Jbeta primers, the PCR was carried out. Generated by immunoSEQ multiplex PCR, the TCRdb table keeps only in-frame clones and is missing some. The sample lists hundreds of thousands of clones, 70% to 90% occurring once. Trimming took off 0 bases at V and 5 bases at J, with 9 bases between the two ends. CDR3 length: 15 amino acids. Germline CDR1 is SGHNT and CDR2 is YYREEE (reference sequence). The chain joins TRBV5-4 to TRBJ1-6; no reliable D call. The receptor was derived from a woman under 30 in good health and CMV-seronegative. Input material: PBMCs. CDR3 DNA sequence: TGTGCCAGCAGCTTGGGGGCAGTCCATAATTCACCCCTCCACTTT. It is translated as CASSLGAVHNSPLHF.